This TCR beta chain was sequenced during a study of T cells after yellow fever vaccination. About the study: Preparation of the low-cell-number fractions used SMART-Seq v4 Ultra Low Input. The study, taken as a whole, reports: Few clonotypes appeared in both CD4 and CD8 compartments. Reappearance after the booster was seen for most primary-vaccination clones, at 95% to 97% CD4 and 75% to 90% CD8.

This clonotype was observed many times. The antigen is unknown. Using its own MiXCR run on the 5' RACE reads, TCRdb lists one record per CDR3 protein. The top ten hold 20% to 25% of the sample, which has hundreds of thousands of distinct CDR3 sequences, around 3.9% seen once. The sequence derives from a man aged 18 to 30 who received the YFV17D yellow fever vaccine. The material sequenced was PBMCs, taken on the day of the yellow fever booster vaccination.

In DNA, the CDR3 is TGTGCCAGCAGTAATCAACGTGGCTACACCTTC. Its translation: CASSNQRGYTF. The chain is built from TRBV6-5 and TRBJ1-2; no clear D gene. The CDR3 is 11 amino acids. Germline V gene sequence: CDR1 MNHEY, CDR2 SVGAGI. Trimming pared 5 bases from V and 7 bases from J, leaving 8 bases between.